This TCR beta chain was identified in a study of blood T cell repertoires in COVID-19. Generated by immunoSEQ multiplex PCR, the TCRdb table keeps only in-frame clones and is missing some. The top ten hold 51% of the sample, which has about 64,000 clones, about 75% seen once. Which cohort a participant joined came from the clinical history participants gave. After removal of 3 bases from V and 4 bases from J, the junction contained 2 bases not matched to a gene. The CDR3 runs to 15 residues. Germline V gene data show CDR1 as SGHRS and CDR2 as YFSETQ. V and J are TRBV5-1 and TRBJ2-2; 11 bases are a match to TRBD2. This sequence originates from a woman aged 55-70 years who had been exposed to COVID-19. Sequencing input: PBMCs or T cells enriched from blood (not recorded which). In DNA, the CDR3 is TGCGCCAGCAGCTGGACTAGCGGGTCCACCGGGGAGCTGTTTTTT. This gives the protein CASSWTSGSTGELFF.